This T cell receptor (beta chain) originates from a study of low-dose radiotherapy and immunotherapy resistance in tumors. Study in general: Aspirin 300 mg was given orally each day for four cycles from cycle 1 day 1.

Germline loops: CDR1 LGHNA, CDR2 YSLEER. This CDR3 region has 14 residues. V lost 1 base, J lost 9 bases, and 13 bases lay in between. Indicated time point: before trial treatment. TRAV- and TRBV-specific primers were used for first-strand cDNA, which covered alpha and beta chains. TCRs were put through around 20 PCR cycles of amplification with Phusion. A constant-region primer and the V-primer adapter served as the primer pair. One entry per CDR3 protein results from TCRdb running MiXCR on the reads. The table has around 83,000 distinct CDR3 sequences, approximately 20% seen once. Many counts were recorded for this clonotype.

Sequences were derived from PBMCs, sampled before treatment. The TCR originated in a male donor with prostate cancer. The chain uses TRBV4-3 and TRBJ2-1; possible D gene TRBD2, 6 bases. In nucleotides, the CDR3 is TGCGCCAGCAGCCAAGTCCGGGCCGGGGGTGAGCAGTTCTTC. Its protein is CASSQVRAGGEQFF.